This T cell receptor (beta chain) was captured in a study of blood T cells in healthy people across ages. A J-beta primer mix and a sample-barcoded 5' primer were used in a second PCR of roughly 6 to 12 cycles. Each cDNA was tagged by a template-switch adaptor containing 12 random nucleotides. TCRdb re-analysed the 5' RACE reads in MiXCR, keeping a single row per CDR3 protein. This table holds 1.5 million to 2 million distinct CDR3 sequences, about 50% found once. With each sample, at least 5 micrograms of total RNA were extracted. Looked up from germline, CDR1 is SGHTA and CDR2 is FQGNSA. V was shortened by 5 bases and J by 2 bases, with 15 bases between the two germline ends. This CDR3 contains 15 residues.

The chain combines TRBV7-2 with TRBJ2-5; weak D call: TRBD1 (6 bases). Sequencing used blood. This TCR came from a woman aged 35 to 49 in good health. CDR3 protein: CASSTYWTEQETQYF. CDR3 DNA sequence: TGTGCCAGCAGCACCTACTGGACAGAGCAAGAGACCCAGTACTTC. The complete variable domain, with remaining parts taken from reference TRBV7-2 and TRBJ2-5, reads GAGVSQSPSNKVTEKGKDVELRCDPISGHTALYWYRQSLGQGLEFLIYFQGNSAPDKSGLPSDRFSAERTGGSVSTLTIQRTQQEDSAVYLCASSTYWTEQETQYFGPGTRLLVL.